The clone carrying this T cell receptor (beta chain) was seen just once. The data derive from a study of blood T cell repertoires in COVID-19. One Seattle source followed patients from active infection through their disease course. Per the original methods: The authors estimated nucleated cell counts from reference gene primer amplification. Sequenced by immunoSEQ multiplex PCR; TCRdb stores in-frame clones only, minus some. Clonal size and the V and J genes are those of that table, whereas D and trimming came from the DNA. The repertoire consists of more than 300,000 clones, with under 90% occurring once and the leading ten covering roughly 1.9%. This TCR was recovered from a woman younger than 45 with COVID-19, enrolled during active disease. The sequenced material came from peripheral blood.

The CDR3: CASSAGSSGADTQYF. CDR3 nucleotides: TGTGCCAGCAGCGCCGGATCTAGCGGCGCAGATACGCAGTATTTT. The V call is TRBV6-4, the J call TRBJ2-3; TRBD2 aligns across 7 bases. CDR3 length: 15 residues. J lost 4 bases, V lost 6 bases, and 10 bases had no gene match. Germline V gene data show CDR1 as MRHNA and CDR2 as SNTAGT.